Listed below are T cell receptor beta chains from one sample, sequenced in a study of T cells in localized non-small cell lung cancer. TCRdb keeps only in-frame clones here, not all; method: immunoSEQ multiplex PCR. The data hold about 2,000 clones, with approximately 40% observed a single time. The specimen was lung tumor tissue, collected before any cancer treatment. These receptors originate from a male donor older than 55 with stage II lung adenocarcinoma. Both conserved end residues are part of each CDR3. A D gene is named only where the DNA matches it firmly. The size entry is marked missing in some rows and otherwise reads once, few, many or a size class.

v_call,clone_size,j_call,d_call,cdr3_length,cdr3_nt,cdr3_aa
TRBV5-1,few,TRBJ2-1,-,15,TGCGCCAGCAGCTTAAGTCAATACCCTTACAATGAGCAGTTCTTC,CASSLSQYPYNEQFF
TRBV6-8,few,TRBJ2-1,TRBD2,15,TGTGCCAGCAGTGTTAGCGGGAGGGCGTACAATGAGCAGTTCTTC,CASSVSGRAYNEQFF
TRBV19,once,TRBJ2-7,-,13,TGTGCCAGTAGTAAGACGGTGCCCTACGAGCAGTACTTC,CASSKTVPYEQYF
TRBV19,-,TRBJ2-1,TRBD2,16,TGTGCCAGTAGTGGGGGTTGGGGACTAGTCTCGAGTGAGCAGTTCTTC,CASSGGWGLVSSEQFF
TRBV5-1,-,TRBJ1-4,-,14,TGCGCCAGCAGCTTGGAGGGGAGGGGTGAAAAACTGTTTTTT,CASSLEGRGEKLFF
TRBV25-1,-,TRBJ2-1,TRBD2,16,TGTGCCAGCAGTGAACCAAGAGCGGGAGGATACAATGAGCAGTTCTTC,CASSEPRAGGYNEQFF
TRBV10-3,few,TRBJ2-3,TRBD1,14,TGTGCCAGTCGCCTAGACAGGGGCCGTGATACGCAGTATTTT,CASRLDRGRDTQYF
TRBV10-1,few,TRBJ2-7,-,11,TGCGCCACCCTGGACGGCTACGAGCAGTACTTC,CATLDGYEQYF
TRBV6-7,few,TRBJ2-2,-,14,TGTGCCAGCAGGTTGGACCGATTTACCGGGGAGCTGTTTTTT,CASRLDRFTGELFF
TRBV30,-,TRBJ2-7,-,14,TGTGCCTGGAGTCGGGCAGGGGATTTTTACGAGCAGTACTTC,CAWSRAGDFYEQYF
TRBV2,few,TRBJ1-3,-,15,TGTGCCAGCAAAGAGACAGGTGGGCCTGGAAACACCATATATTTT,CASKETGGPGNTIYF
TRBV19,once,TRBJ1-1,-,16,TGTGCCAGTAGTTTCCTCCCTGGAGTGACGAACACTGAAGCTTTCTTT,CASSFLPGVTNTEAFF
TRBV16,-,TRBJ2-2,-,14,TGTGCCAGCAGCCCGGGACAGAACACCGGGGAGCTGTTTTTT,CASSPGQNTGELFF
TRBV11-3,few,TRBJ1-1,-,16,TGTGCCAGCAGCTTCGCGCAGGGGCGGTTGGACACTGAAGCTTTCTTT,CASSFAQGRLDTEAFF
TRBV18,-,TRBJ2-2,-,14,TGTGCCAGCTCCCCCAGACAGACTACCGGGGAGCTGTTTTTT,CASSPRQTTGELFF
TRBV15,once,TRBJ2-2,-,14,TGTGCCACCAGCAGAAACTATCGAACCGGGGAGCTGTTTTTT,CATSRNYRTGELFF
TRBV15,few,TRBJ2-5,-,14,TGTGCCACCAGCAGAGATCTGGCCGTAGAGACCCAGTACTTC,CATSRDLAVETQYF
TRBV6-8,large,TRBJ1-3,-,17,TGTGCCAGCAGACCTGCGACAGGTGGCGTCTCTGGAAACACCATATATTTT,CASRPATGGVSGNTIYF
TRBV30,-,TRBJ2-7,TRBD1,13,TGTGCCTCCTACGGTAGGACAGGCTACGAGCAGTACTTC,CASYGRTGYEQYF
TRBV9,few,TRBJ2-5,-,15,TGTGCCAGCAGTGAAGTACATCAGGGTCTCGAGACCCAGTACTTC,CASSEVHQGLETQYF
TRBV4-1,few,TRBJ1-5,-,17,TGCGCCAGCAGCCAAGATTGGATGGGGAAGGGTCATCAGCCCCAGCATTTT,CASSQDWMGKGHQPQHF
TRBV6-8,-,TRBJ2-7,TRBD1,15,TGTGCCATCAGTGGGACAGGGCTGAGCTCCTACGAGCAGTACTTC,CAISGTGLSSYEQYF
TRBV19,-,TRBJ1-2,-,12,TGTGCCAGTAGTATAGCGGGGTATGGCTACACCTTC,CASSIAGYGYTF
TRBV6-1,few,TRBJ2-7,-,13,TGTGCCATCAGTGAAGGAGTCTCCTACGAGCAGTACTTC,CAISEGVSYEQYF
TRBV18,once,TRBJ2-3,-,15,TGTGCCAGCTCACCACCGGGGGCTTCCACAGATACGCAGTATTTT,CASSPPGASTDTQYF
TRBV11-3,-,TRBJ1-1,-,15,TGTGCCAGCAGCTTAAAAGGGGAATTCCTGGGTGAAGCTTTCTTT,CASSLKGEFLGEAFF
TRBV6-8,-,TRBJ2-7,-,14,TGTGCCAGCAGTTTCGCCCCGATTGCCTACGAGCAGTACTTC,CASSFAPIAYEQYF
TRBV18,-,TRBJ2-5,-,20,TGTGCCAGCTCACCACCCTGGGACAGGGAAGGGACTAGAGGAAGCGAGACCCAGTACTTC,CASSPPWDREGTRGSETQYF
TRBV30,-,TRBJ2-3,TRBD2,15,TGTGCCCAGCTCGGGACTAGCGGTAGCACAGATACGCAGTATTTT,CAQLGTSGSTDTQYF
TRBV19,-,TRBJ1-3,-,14,TGTGCCACCACGGACATCTTCTCTGGAAACACCATATATTTT,CATTDIFSGNTIYF
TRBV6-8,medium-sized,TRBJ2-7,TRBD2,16,TGTGCCAGCAGCCATGGGACTAGCGGGAGGGTAAACGAGCAGTACTTC,CASSHGTSGRVNEQYF
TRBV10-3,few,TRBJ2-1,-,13,TGTGCCATCGGGGACGGCAGAGATTCTGAGCAGTTCTTC,CAIGDGRDSEQFF
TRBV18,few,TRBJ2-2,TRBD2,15,TGTGCCAGCTCACCAGCTAGCGGTTACACCGGGGAGCTGTTTTTT,CASSPASGYTGELFF
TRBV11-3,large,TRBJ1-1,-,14,TGTGCCAGCAGCGATTTTTTATTGAACACTGAAGCTTTCTTT,CASSDFLLNTEAFF
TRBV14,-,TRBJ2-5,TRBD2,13,TGTGCCAGCAGTGGACTAGCGGGAGAGACCCAGTACTTC,CASSGLAGETQYF
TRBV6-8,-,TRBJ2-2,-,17,TGTGCCAGCAGGCCCGTCCGGGCGGCAGGGAACACCGGGGAGCTGTTTTTT,CASRPVRAAGNTGELFF
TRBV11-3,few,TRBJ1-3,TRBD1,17,TGTGCCAGCAGGGGGACAGGGGGCCCATACTCTGGAAACACCATATATTTT,CASRGTGGPYSGNTIYF
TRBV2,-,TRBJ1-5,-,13,TGTGCCAGCAGTGAGTGGGCTCGACAGCCCCAGCATTTT,CASSEWARQPQHF
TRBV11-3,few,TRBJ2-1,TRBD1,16,TGTGCCAGCAGCCCACGACAGGGGGGTGGATACAATGAGCAGTTCTTC,CASSPRQGGGYNEQFF
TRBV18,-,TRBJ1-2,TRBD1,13,TGTGCCAGCTCACCGGGACAGGATCGTGGCTACACCTTC,CASSPGQDRGYTF
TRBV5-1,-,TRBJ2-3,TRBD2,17,TGCGTCAGCAGCTTCCCTAGCGGGAGGTCTAGCACAGATACGCAGTATTTT,CVSSFPSGRSSTDTQYF
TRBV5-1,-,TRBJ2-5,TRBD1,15,TGCGCCAGCAGCTTGGGGACAGGGGATGGGGAGACCCAGTACTTC,CASSLGTGDGETQYF
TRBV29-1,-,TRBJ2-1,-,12,TGCAGCGTTGAAGATTCACCCCAGGAGCAGTTCTTC,CSVEDSPQEQFF
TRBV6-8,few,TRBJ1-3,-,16,TGTGCCAGCAGTTACGGCTTGGGGGGGGCCCAAAACACCATATATTTT,CASSYGLGGAQNTIYF
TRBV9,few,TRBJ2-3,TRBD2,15,TGTGCCAGCAGCACCGGGACTAGACCTTCAGATACGCAGTATTTT,CASSTGTRPSDTQYF
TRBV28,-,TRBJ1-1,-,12,TGTGCCAGCAGTTTAGTGGGGTTTGAAGCTTTCTTT,CASSLVGFEAFF
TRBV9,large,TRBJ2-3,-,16,TGTGCCAGCAGCGTAGATGCGGGATTGAGCACAGATACGCAGTATTTT,CASSVDAGLSTDTQYF
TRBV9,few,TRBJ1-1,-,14,TGTGCCAGCAGCGTAGGAGGGCCGAACACTGAAGCTTTCTTT,CASSVGGPNTEAFF
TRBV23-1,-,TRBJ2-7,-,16,TGCGCCAGCAGGGGGTACCTTCAGGGTTTTTCGGTCGAGCAGTACTTC,CASRGYLQGFSVEQYF
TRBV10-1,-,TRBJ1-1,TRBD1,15,TGCGCCAGCAGTGAGGGACAGGGCTCCCTCACTGAAGCTTTCTTT,CASSEGQGSLTEAFF
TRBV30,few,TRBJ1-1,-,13,TGTGCCTGGAGTGCCCCCTTGAACACTGAAGCTTTCTTT,CAWSAPLNTEAFF
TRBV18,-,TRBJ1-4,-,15,TGTGCCAGCTCACCACCGGGTATGATGCGTGAAAAACTGTTTTTT,CASSPPGMMREKLFF
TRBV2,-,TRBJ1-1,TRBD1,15,TGTGCCAATGTCCGGGACAGCAGTTTGAACACTGAAGCTTTCTTT,CANVRDSSLNTEAFF